Following are 22 T cell receptor beta chains from one sample sequenced in a study of metastatic and nonmetastatic thyroid tumors. Using MiXCR, TCRdb reanalyzed the PCR reads. The sample carries 30,000 to 35,000 clones, about a sixth recorded once. Not a single patient had been given any form of treatment at any point before undergoing thyroid surgery. Material: blood. Receptors originate from a female donor with papillary thyroid cancer or a benign thyroid nodule (not recorded which). Some clones in this sample may be carry-over from other donors' samples.

This clone was detected many times. This chain connects TRBV19 to TRBJ2-3, with D perhaps matching TRBD1 or TRBD2 (5 bases each). Deletions cut 3 bases from V and 7 bases from J, with 17 bases between. CDR3 length: 15 residues. From germline, CDR1 is LNHDA and CDR2 SQIVND (reference sequence). The CDR3 sequence: CASSIMGDGTNTQYF. In DNA form, the CDR3 reads TGTGCCAGTAGTATTATGGGGGACGGCACCAATACGCAGTATTTT.

This clone has at least ten counts. This rearrangement joins TRBV28 to TRBJ1-2; D is ambiguous. The CDR3 runs to 14 residues. Germline CDR1 MDHEN, CDR2 SYDVKM. Trimming removed 6 bases at V and 4 bases at J, with 15 bases between. CDR3 bases: TGTGCCAGCAGCTCTCTAGTGGGTCCCTATGGCTACACCTTC. Translating gives CASSSLVGPYGYTF.

This clone showed up many times. The chain recombines TRBV10-3 with TRBJ2-6; D ambiguous. The germline V and J ends were trimmed by 0 bases and 1 base, with 10 bases remaining between them. Germline V gene sequence: CDR1 ENHRY, CDR2 SYGVKD. This CDR3 region has 17 residues. The CDR3 protein is CAISESGSGSGANVLTF. The DNA of the CDR3 is TGTGCCATCAGTGAGTCCGGCAGTGGGTCTGGGGCCAACGTCCTGACTTTC.

The CDR3 is CASSLELADYSYNEQYF. The CDR3 nucleotides read TGTGCCAGCAGTTTAGAACTAGCGGATTACTCCTACAACGAGCAGTACTTC. The chain combines TRBV12-3 or TRBV12-4 with TRBJ2-7; TRBD2 matches 8 bases. This CDR3 has 17 residues. After removal of 1 base from V and 5 bases from J, the junction contained 13 bases not matched to a gene.

In its sample, this clone was seen many times. This chain links TRBV20-1 with TRBJ1-2; D possibly corresponds to TRBD1 (5 bases). Trimming left V 6 bases short and J 3 bases short, with 8 bases between. CDR1 is DFQATT and CDR2 is SNEGSKA in the germline V gene (reference sequence). This CDR3 is built from 11 residues. The CDR3 here is CSAGTDYGYTF. The CDR3 nucleotides are TGCAGTGCCGGGACCGACTATGGCTACACCTTC.

In its sample, this clone was seen many times. The chain links TRBV7-9 to TRBJ2-1; 8 bases map to TRBD1. The V gene's germline CDR1 is SEHNR and CDR2 FQNEAQ (reference sequence). Germline trimming cut 5 bases from V and 7 bases from J; bases unmatched to any gene: 10. The CDR3 length is 15 residues. DNA of the CDR3: TGTGCCAGCAGCCCCCGGGACAGGTGGGTTAATGAGCAGTTCTTC. This gives the protein CASSPRDRWVNEQFF.

This clone was counted many times. V is TRBV6-1 and J is TRBJ2-7; D is uncertain. V was pared by 6 bases and J by 2 bases, with 11 bases between. The CDR3 has 13 residues. Germline CDR1 MNHNS, CDR2 SASEGT. The CDR3 DNA sequence: TGTGCCAGCAGGCTGGGAATTACCTACGAGCAGTACTTC. This encodes CASRLGITYEQYF.

This clone was detected many times. This chain joins TRBV11-2 and TRBJ1-4; D is undetermined. The CDR3 is made up of 13 amino acids. Germline-derived CDR1 and CDR2 are SGHAT and FQNNGV. The V end lost 5 bases, the J end lost 7 bases, and 11 bases lay between the germline ends. The CDR3 protein is CASSTGHSEKLFF. The DNA of the CDR3 is TGTGCCAGCAGCACGGGCCACAGTGAAAAACTGTTTTTT.

Remarks on this clone: One end of the junction fails to match germline, which may point to a read error. This chain links TRBV6-5 with TRBJ1-6; D is undetermined. Germline V gives CDR1 MNHEY, CDR2 SVGAGI. The CDR3 is 15 residues long. This chain's CDR3 is CARSYSRSYNSPLHF. For the CDR3, the DNA is TGTGCCAGAAGTTACTCGAGGAGTTATAATTCACCCCTCCACTTT.

This clone has at least ten counts. The chain has TRBV28 and TRBJ2-1; TRBD2 agrees at 13 bases. Losses at the gene ends were 6 bases for V and 2 bases for J; bases not matched to a gene: 16. The germline V gene encodes CDR1 MDHEN and CDR2 SYDVKM. The CDR3 length is 20 residues. CDR3 DNA sequence: TGTGCCAGCAGATACCCACTAGCGGGAGGGCCGGGTTGGGCCTACAATGAGCAGTTCTTC. This sequence encodes CASRYPLAGGPGWAYNEQFF.

The chain carries TRBV28 and TRBJ2-1, with D possibly being TRBD1 or TRBD2 (6 bases each). Germline V gene lookup returns CDR1 MDHEN and CDR2 SYDVKM. V gave up 8 bases and J gave up 12 bases, with 26 bases separating them. This CDR3 has 15 amino acids. The CDR3 protein is CASPWGLEGGSPQFF. The CDR3 nucleotides are TGTGCCAGCCCCTGGGGATTAGAGGGGGGATCGCCGCAGTTCTTC. The full variable domain, its missing parts supplied by reference TRBV28 and TRBJ2-1, is DVKVTQSSRYLVKRTGEKVFLECVQDMDHENMFWYRQDPGLGLRLIYFSYDVKMKEKGDIPEGYSVSREKKERFSLILESASTNQTSMYLCASPWGLEGGSPQFFGPGTRLTVL.

This clone was counted at least ten times. V and J are TRBV5-8 and TRBJ1-2; no clear D gene. Germline-derived CDR1 and CDR2 are SGHTS and YDEGEE. The CDR3 runs 16 residues. Trimming pared 4 bases from V and 4 bases from J, leaving 20 bases between. DNA for the CDR3: TGTGCCAGCAGCCCCCCGGTCCTCCCAGTCGGCTATGGCTACACCTTC. Amino acid sequence: CASSPPVLPVGYGYTF. Supplemented by reference TRBV5-8 and TRBJ1-2, the full variable domain reads EAGVTQSPTHLIKTRGQQATLRCSPISGHTSVYWYQQALGLGLQFLLWYDEGEERNRGNFPPRFSGRQFPNYSSELNVNALELEDSALYLCASSPPVLPVGYGYTFGSGTRLTVV.

The rearrangement uses TRBV12-3 or TRBV12-4 and TRBJ2-3; 7 nucleotides match TRBD2. Losses at the gene ends were 3 bases for V and 8 bases for J; bases not matched to a gene: 5. The CDR3 extends over 13 amino acids. The CDR3 nucleotides read TGTGCCAGCAGTTTTGAGCGGGAATTTACGCAGTATTTT. Amino acid sequence: CASSFEREFTQYF.

This clone came up many times. The gene calls are TRBV25-1 and TRBJ2-2; no firm D call. CDR1 and CDR2 (germline): MGHDK, SYGVNS. Trimming stripped 4 bases from V and 7 bases from J, with 10 bases between. The CDR3 has 13 amino acids. CDR3: CASSGNRFGELFF. The CDR3 DNA reads as TGTGCCAGCAGTGGAAACAGATTCGGGGAGCTGTTTTTT.

Concerning this clone: One end of the junction varies from germline; a read error may be responsible. V and J are TRBV2 and TRBJ2-3; unclear D gene. This CDR3 is 15 amino acids long. The V gene's germline CDR1 is SNHLY and CDR2 FYNNEI. Here the CDR3 reads CASSDPRLSTYTHYF. CDR3 bases: TGTGCCAGCAGTGATCCGCGCCTAAGCACATATACGCATTATTTT. Complete variable domain (other parts from reference TRBV2 and TRBJ2-3): EPEVTQTPSHQVTQMGQEVILRCVPISNHLYFYWYRQILGQKVEFLVSFYNNEISEKSEIFDDQFSVERPDGSNFTLKIRSTKLEDSAMYFCASSDPRLSTYTHYFGPGTRLTVL.

This chain joins TRBV5-1 and TRBJ1-1; tentative D call: TRBD1 (6 bases). The V gene's germline CDR1 is SGHRS and CDR2 YFSETQ. V lost 4 bases to trimming and J lost 4 bases, with 14 bases between them. The CDR3 consists of 14 residues. CDR3 region: CASSLQGMGTEAFF. Written as DNA, the CDR3 is TGCGCCAGCAGCCTCCAGGGGATGGGCACTGAAGCTTTCTTT.

Comment on this clone: Germline and junction disagree at one end, which may indicate a read error. The rearrangement joins TRBV7-9 to TRBJ1-1; 7 nucleotides line up with TRBD1. Germline V gene sequence: CDR1 SEHNR, CDR2 FQNEAQ (reference sequence). This CDR3 region has 13 residues. CDR3 sequence (DNA): TGTGCCAGATGGGGACAGCTGAACAATGAAGCTTTCTTT. Encoded protein: CARWGQLNNEAFF.

As regards this clone: Just one base apart from a much larger clone, this may be a read error. The chain is built from TRBV4-1 and TRBJ2-2; no definite D call. The CDR3 consists of 15 residues. Germline V gene sequence: CDR1 MGHRA, CDR2 YSYEKL. Trimming stripped 2 bases from V and 2 bases from J, with 9 bases between. The CDR3 reads CASSQWQINTGELFF. The CDR3 DNA follows: TGCGCCAGCAGCCAATGGCAGATAAACACCGGGGAGCTGTTTTTT.

Ten or more counts support this clone. This chain links TRBV6-1 with TRBJ1-6; D is uncertain. CDR3 length: 14 amino acids. In germline, CDR1 is MNHNS, CDR2 SASEGT. Deletions cut 7 bases from V and 4 bases from J, with 11 bases between. The CDR3 sequence: CASTVADYNSPLHF. CDR3 bases: TGTGCCAGCACGGTGGCAGATTATAATTCACCCCTCCACTTT.

The sample holds many counts of this clone. This rearrangement joins TRBV18 to TRBJ1-2; 7 bases align to TRBD1. Germline CDR1 and CDR2: KGHSH and LQKENI. This CDR3 is 15 amino acids long. Germline trimming cut 2 bases from V and 3 bases from J; bases unmatched to any gene: 6. The CDR3 protein is CASSPASQGDYGYTF. CDR3 sequence (DNA): TGTGCCAGCTCACCAGCGTCCCAGGGGGACTATGGCTACACCTTC.

This clone was seen repeatedly, ten times or more. The chain employs TRBV10-2 and TRBJ1-1, with TRBD1 matching over 11 bases. Trimming cost V 6 bases and J 3 bases; bases outside gene matches: 3. Germline V gene sequence: CDR1 WSHSY, CDR2 SAAADI. This CDR3 has 14 residues. The CDR3 reads CASSRTGGDTEAFF. In DNA form, the CDR3 reads TGCGCCAGCAGCAGGACAGGGGGCGACACTGAAGCTTTCTTT.

This clone occurred many times. This rearrangement joins TRBV6-2 or TRBV6-3 to TRBJ2-1; D is ambiguous. The germline gives CDR1 MNHEY, CDR2 SVGEGT. V gave up 0 bases and J gave up 10 bases, with 10 bases separating them. The CDR3 contains 13 residues. The CDR3 sequence: CASSYSTRKEQFF. CDR3 in DNA: TGTGCCAGCAGTTACTCGACACGGAAAGAGCAGTTCTTC.